These 27 T cell receptor beta chains were sequenced from one sample in a study of regulatory T cells in long-lasting Graves disease. Both iRepertoire HTBI primers and Arm-PCR of CDR3 regions were used to build the TCR beta libraries. TCRdb re-derived calls from the multiplex PCR reads in MiXCR, one entry per CDR3 protein. Altogether 560,000 or so distinct CDR3 sequences are present, roughly a sixth being singletons, with the ten largest covering around 11%. As to time point: newly diagnosed GD, antithyroid drugs for less than 3 months. Construction of the TCR library relied on RNA isolated from PBMCs. Another study also made use of these data, one on T cells in Graves' hyperthyroidism and ophthalmopathy.

The sequencing used peripheral blood mononuclear cells (PBMCs), collected at new diagnosis, from a patient treated with antithyroid drugs. These receptors were taken from a young man with Graves disease.

This clonotype was seen many times. The gene calls are TRBV2 and TRBJ2-1; D may correspond to TRBD1 or TRBD2 (6 bases each). The CDR3 is made up of 16 amino acids. Germline CDR1 reads SNHLY; CDR2 reads FYNNEI. V shed 7 bases and J shed 7 bases, with 23 bases lying between them. CDR3 bases: TGTGCCAGCATCCCGCATATAGGGGGGCTAGCAAATGAGCAGTTCTTC. This gives the protein CASIPHIGGLANEQFF.

Many counts were recorded for this clonotype. This chain uses TRBV20-1 with TRBJ2-7; 10 bases align to TRBD2. Trimming cost V 5 bases and J 3 bases; bases outside gene matches: 7. Germline-derived CDR1 and CDR2 are DFQATT and SNEGSKA (reference sequence). The CDR3 extends over 14 amino acids. DNA of the CDR3: TGCAGTGCTCCTAGCGGGAGATCTGACTACGAGCAGTACTTC. Translation gives CSAPSGRSDYEQYF.

J is TRBJ2-7 and V is TRBV4-2, with D hard to call. The CDR3 extends over 13 amino acids. Trimming shortened V by 3 bases and J by 1 base, and 7 bases separated the two germline ends. The V gene's germline CDR1 is LGHNA and CDR2 YNFKEQ. The CDR3 region has the DNA TGTGCCAGCAGCCAGAGTAGATCCTACGAGCAGTACTTC. This sequence encodes CASSQSRSYEQYF.

This clonotype was found a few times. The V and J genes are TRBV6-1 and TRBJ2-2; D uncertain. CDR1 and CDR2 (germline): MNHNS, SASEGT. The CDR3 has 16 amino acids. V lost 2 bases to trimming and J lost 0 bases, with 10 bases between them. Here the CDR3 DNA reads TGTGCCAGCAGTGAATTTGCCGGTACGAACACCGGGGAGCTGTTTTTT. Translated, it gives CASSEFAGTNTGELFF.

This clonotype turned up a few times. The chain carries TRBV4-2 and TRBJ2-7, with 14 positions matching TRBD2. The CDR3 covers 15 residues. Germline lookup yields CDR1 LGHNA and CDR2 YNFKEQ. Trimming took 1 base from V and 6 from J; bases not matched to a gene: 2. The CDR3, as DNA: TGTGCCAGCAGCCAAGTCGGACTAGCGGGGGGCGAGCAGTACTTC. This translates into CASSQVGLAGGEQYF.

Remarks on this clonotype: Germline is not matched at one junction end, which may reflect a read error. The J gene is TRBJ2-2, the V gene TRBV7-7, with 9 bases that match TRBD1. The CDR3 consists of 14 residues. CDR1 and CDR2 (germline): SSHAT, FNYEAQ (reference sequence). CDR3: CASSRTDRGEELFF. The CDR3, as DNA: TGTGCTAGCAGCCGAACGGACAGGGGCGAGGAGCTGTTTTTT.

This clonotype occurred a few times. V is TRBV20-1 and J is TRBJ2-2; 8 nucleotides match TRBD2. Germline V gene data show CDR1 as DFQATT and CDR2 as SNEGSKA (reference sequence). CDR3 length equals 15 residues. V dropped 1 base and J dropped 5; count of bases not matched to a gene: 6. The CDR3 sequence: CSARARTSYTGELFF. The CDR3 nucleotides are TGCAGTGCTAGAGCACGGACTAGCTATACCGGGGAGCTGTTTTTT.

This clonotype was detected many times. The CDR3 spells CASSPPRGSNMNTEAFF. DNA of the CDR3: TGTGCCAGCAGCCCCCCTCGCGGATCCAATATGAACACTGAAGCTTTCTTT. This rearrangement joins TRBV7-9 to TRBJ1-1; D ambiguous. Deletions cut 5 bases from V and 0 bases from J, with 19 bases between. The germline V gene encodes CDR1 SEHNR and CDR2 FQNEAQ (reference sequence). CDR3 size: 17 residues.

In this sample, this clonotype turned up a few times. This chain uses TRBV5-1 with TRBJ1-5; TRBD1 is a possible D gene (6 bases). V was shortened by 0 bases and J by 0 bases, with 10 bases between the two germline ends. There are 16 residues in the CDR3. From germline, CDR1 is SGHRS and CDR2 YFSETQ. The CDR3 here is CASSLGGQNSNQPQHF. The CDR3 DNA reads TGCGCCAGCAGCTTGGGGGGGCAAAATAGCAATCAGCCCCAGCATTTT.

This clonotype showed up many times. The V call is TRBV11-1, the J call TRBJ1-1; D unclear. The length of the CDR3 is 11 residues. The V end was cut by 7 bases, the J end by 4 bases, with 7 bases between. In germline, CDR1 is SGHAT, CDR2 FQDESV (reference sequence). As DNA, the CDR3 is TGTGCCAGCAACGAAATCACTGAAGCTTTCTTT. This translates into CASNEITEAFF.

The table lists this clonotype with many counts. The rearrangement uses TRBV11-2 and TRBJ2-3, with 9 nucleotides matching TRBD2. Germline V gene sequence: CDR1 SGHAT, CDR2 FQNNGV. Trimming took 4 bases from V and 6 from J; bases not matched to a gene: 5. The CDR3 extends over 14 amino acids. CDR3 region: CASSWAGGPDTQYF. The CDR3 coding sequence is TGTGCCAGCAGCTGGGCGGGAGGGCCGGATACGCAGTATTTT. Variable domain in full (rest from reference TRBV11-2 and TRBJ2-3): EAGVAQSPRYKIIEKRQSVAFWCNPISGHATLYWYQQILGQGPKLLIQFQNNGVVDDSQLPKDRFSAERLKGVDSTLKIQPAKLEDSAVYLCASSWAGGPDTQYFGPGTRLTVL.

The chain has TRBV27 and TRBJ1-2, with unresolved D. Germline-derived CDR1 and CDR2 are MNHEY and SMNVEV (reference sequence). This CDR3 has 13 amino acids. The V end was cut by 4 bases, the J end by 4 bases, with 10 bases between. The CDR3 loop is CASSYVGVYGYTF. CDR3 nucleotide sequence: TGTGCCAGCAGTTACGTAGGCGTCTATGGCTACACCTTC.

The chain links TRBV30 to TRBJ1-1; maybe TRBD1 (5 bases). CDR3 length: 13 amino acids. Germline V CDR1 and CDR2: GTSNPN, SVGIG (reference sequence). V was clipped by 2 bases and J by 1 base, with 8 bases between them. The CDR3 region has the DNA TGTGCCTGGAGTCTCGGGGGGAACACTGAAGCTTTCTTT. This codes for CAWSLGGNTEAFF.

This rearrangement joins TRBV4-1 to TRBJ2-7; 7 positions agree with TRBD2. The CDR3 loop spans 16 amino acids. The J segment lost 4 bases and the V segment lost 0 bases, leaving 9 bases of the junction unmatched. The germline V gene has CDR1 MGHRA and CDR2 YSYEKL. CDR3 sequence (DNA): TGCGCCAGCAGCCAAGAGGGACTACCAGCGTCTTACGAGCAGTACTTC. Residues: CASSQEGLPASYEQYF.

This clonotype was seen at least ten times. The V and J genes are TRBV12-3 or TRBV12-4 and TRBJ2-7, with 11 bases that match TRBD1. Trimming took 5 bases from V and 6 from J; bases not matched to a gene: 9. CDR3 size: 15 residues. For the CDR3, the DNA is TGTGCCAGCAGTAGATTAGGGACAGGGGGAGGCGAGCAGTACTTC. The encoded protein is CASSRLGTGGGEQYF.

This clonotype has ten or more counts. DNA of the CDR3: TGCGCCAGCAGCTTGGGAAGAGCGGGACAGGGCTACGAGCAGTACTTC. As protein: CASSLGRAGQGYEQYF. The chain links TRBV5-1 to TRBJ2-7; 9 bases are shared with TRBD1. Germline CDR1 reads SGHRS; CDR2 reads YFSETQ. The CDR3 spans 16 residues. V lost 0 bases and J lost 3; bases outside the gene matches: 7.

Ten or more counts support this clonotype. The chain joins TRBV7-8 to TRBJ2-3; 12 bases line up with TRBD2. The V gene's germline CDR1 is SGHVS and CDR2 FQNEAQ. The junction had 12 bases not matched to a gene; V was cut back by 5 bases and J by 0 bases. The CDR3 spans 19 residues. CDR3 coding DNA: TGTGCCAGCAGCCTAGGACTAGCGGGACAACCCCCCAGCACAGATACGCAGTATTTT. This gives the protein CASSLGLAGQPPSTDTQYF. Full variable domain (missing parts from reference TRBV7-8 and TRBJ2-3): GAGVSQSPRYKVAKRGQDVALRCDPISGHVSLFWYQQALGQGPEFLTYFQNEAQLDKSGLPSDRFFAERPEGSVSTLKIQRTQQEDSAVYLCASSLGLAGQPPSTDTQYFGPGTRLTVL.

In this sample, this clonotype turned up a few times. This rearrangement joins TRBV7-9 to TRBJ1-4; D is unresolved. From germline, CDR1 is SEHNR and CDR2 FQNEAQ (reference sequence). Trimming removed 5 bases from V and 5 bases from J, with 3 bases in between. The CDR3 is 11 residues long. CDR3 residues: CASSNNEKLFF. In nucleotides, the CDR3 is TGTGCCAGCAGCAACAATGAAAAACTGTTTTTT.

This clonotype came up many times. The rearrangement uses TRBV30 and TRBJ2-7; 7 nucleotides agree with TRBD2. This CDR3 has 14 amino acids. V was pared by 1 base and J by 0 bases, with 3 bases of the junction left unmatched. In germline, CDR1 is GTSNPN, CDR2 SVGIG (reference sequence). The DNA for the CDR3 is TGTGCCTGGAGTGGGGGGGGAAGCTCCTACGAGCAGTACTTC. This gives the protein CAWSGGGSSYEQYF.

This clonotype was seen ten or more times. This chain connects TRBV12-3 or TRBV12-4 to TRBJ2-7; D is tentatively TRBD1 or TRBD2 (5 bases each). The length of the CDR3 is 14 residues. V shed 3 bases and J shed 5 bases, with 14 bases lying between them. The CDR3 sequence is CASSFGTRFHEQYF. The CDR3 DNA follows: TGTGCCAGCAGTTTTGGGACGAGGTTCCACGAGCAGTACTTC.

This clonotype was found many times. The chain carries TRBV5-1 and TRBJ2-7, with 8 bases aligning to TRBD2. CDR3 size: 13 residues. Germline trimming cut 4 bases from V and 3 bases from J; bases unmatched to any gene: 3. Germline V gene lookup returns CDR1 SGHRS and CDR2 YFSETQ. The chain's CDR3 is CASSASGSYEQYF. The CDR3 DNA follows: TGCGCCAGCAGCGCCAGCGGGAGCTACGAGCAGTACTTC.

J is TRBJ2-6 and V is TRBV29-1, with D perhaps assigned TRBD1 or TRBD2 (5 bases each). The CDR3 has 13 residues. Germline assignment: CDR1 SQVTM and CDR2 ANQGSEA. Between the trimmed V and J ends, which lost 6 bases and 2 bases, there was a span of 8 bases. The chain's CDR3 is CSVRGAGANVLTF. The CDR3 coding sequence is TGCAGCGTGAGGGGTGCTGGGGCCAACGTCCTGACTTTC.

This clonotype was seen repeatedly, ten times or more. The rearrangement links TRBV5-1 to TRBJ2-7; no firm D call. Germline-derived CDR1 and CDR2 are SGHRS and YFSETQ. V lost 2 bases and J 0 bases, leaving 6 bases between the germline ends. This CDR3 contains 13 residues. The CDR3 DNA follows: TGCGCCAGCAGCTTACCTGACTCCTACGAGCAGTACTTC. Translated, it gives CASSLPDSYEQYF. Variable domain in full (rest from reference TRBV5-1 and TRBJ2-7): KAGVTQTPRYLIKTRGQQVTLSCSPISGHRSVSWYQQTPGQGLQFLFEYFSETQRNKGNFPGRFSGRQFSNSRSEMNVSTLELGDSALYLCASSLPDSYEQYFGPGTRLTVT.

This rearrangement joins TRBV5-1 to TRBJ2-1; TRBD2 agrees at 7 bases. After removal of 0 bases from V and 7 bases from J, the junction contained 4 bases not matched to a gene. This CDR3 contains 14 residues. CDR1 and CDR2 (germline): SGHRS, YFSETQ. Here the CDR3 reads CASSLARETNEQFF. CDR3 DNA sequence: TGCGCCAGCAGCTTGGCGCGGGAGACAAATGAGCAGTTCTTC.

The chain links TRBV27 to TRBJ1-6; TRBD1 might be the D (6 bases). Germline CDR1 MNHEY, CDR2 SMNVEV (reference sequence). The V gene lost 2 bases and the J gene lost 6 bases, with 11 bases spanning the gap. This CDR3 contains 15 residues. As DNA, the CDR3 is TGTGCCAGCAGTTTAGTCAGGGGCTCTAATTCACCCCTCCACTTT. Its translation is CASSLVRGSNSPLHF.

The gene calls are TRBV19 and TRBJ1-1; D is undetermined. CDR1 and CDR2 (germline): LNHDA, SQIVND (reference sequence). Between the trimmed V and J ends, which lost 3 bases and 3 bases, there was a span of 8 bases. The CDR3 runs 13 residues. CDR3 coding DNA: TGTGCCAGTAGTATGGAGGGCTACACTGAAGCTTTCTTT. Amino acids: CASSMEGYTEAFF.

This clonotype was seen many times. This chain uses TRBV6-1 with TRBJ2-5; tentatively, D is TRBD1 (5 bases). This CDR3 is 12 amino acids long. V lost 3 bases to trimming and J lost 9 bases, with 11 bases between them. Germline V gene data show CDR1 as MNHNS and CDR2 as SASEGT. CDR3 loop: CASSDWGPSQYF. In nucleotides, the CDR3 is TGTGCCAGCAGTGACTGGGGCCCATCCCAGTACTTC.